This T cell receptor (beta chain) was profiled in a study of T-cell memory formation after mild COVID-19. 5'RACE with constant-segment primers built TCRalpha and TCRbeta cDNA libraries with UMIs. One entry per CDR3 protein results from TCRdb running MiXCR on the 5' RACE reads. The sample holds 470,000 or so distinct CDR3 sequences; 20% are singletons and the top ten take approximately 8.4%. This clonotype was detected a few times. Germline V gene lookup returns CDR1 SQVTM and CDR2 ANQGSEA. The CDR3 runs 13 residues. V dropped 3 bases and J dropped 4 bases, with 12 bases sitting between them. The clonotype originates from an adult woman who had mild COVID-19 (a few samples of this study predate the infection). Cell type and time point are not known. The rearrangement links TRBV29-1 to TRBJ1-2, with D maybe TRBD1 (6 bases). The sequenced sample was PBMCs or a T cell subset sorted from them (not recorded which). The CDR3 region has the DNA TGCAGCGTTGAGCGGGGGCGCGTCTATGGCTACACCTTC. Translation: CSVERGRVYGYTF.